This TCR beta chain was documented in a study of CD8+ T cells in alopecia areata. For the study at large: Treated patients swallowed 5 to 10 mg of oral tofacitinib twice daily. Study-wide results and caveats: The study also sequences resident alphabeta T cells of normal skin in scalp samples. In lesional scalp, particularly from alopecia totalis/universalis, clonality was higher than in normal scalp.

Investigators isolated RNA and reverse transcribed it into cDNA to act as the sequencing template. Measured with immunoSEQ multiplex PCR; TCRdb has only the in-frame clones, and not every one. The sample lists around 140,000 clones; around 49% were seen once. Trimming pared 7 bases from V and 10 bases from J, leaving 20 bases between. Germline-derived CDR1 and CDR2 are SQVTM and ANQGSEA. This CDR3 comprises 13 residues. Notes on this clone: Its antigen is currently unknown.

The source material was CD4+ T cells sorted from blood, sampled at week 0. This chain uses TRBV29-1 with TRBJ2-1; the D is unclear. The sequence was collected from a human donor with alopecia areata. CDR3 sequence: CSAADPFISEQFF. CDR3 in DNA: TGCAGCGCTGCAGATCCATTTATCTCGGAGCAGTTCTTC.